This record looks at one T cell receptor beta chain sequence and its context. The sample belongs to a study of OX40 agonist ivuxolimab in advanced cancers. Germline CDR1 reads SEHNR; CDR2 reads FQNEAQ (reference sequence). Trimming removed 3 bases at V and 2 bases at J, with 7 bases between. The CDR3 is made up of 13 amino acids. TCRdb keeps only in-frame clones here, not all; method: immunoSEQ multiplex PCR. The sample carries roughly 49,000 clones, around 79% recorded once. The clonotype was recovered from an adult with an advanced solid tumor such as melanoma, head and neck, liver or kidney cancer. The J gene is TRBJ1-1, the V gene TRBV7-9; no firm D call. The sequencing used CD4+ or CD8+ T cells sorted from blood, collected in a trial of the OX40 agonist ivuxolimab. CDR3 region: CASSFRVNTEAFF. In nucleotides, the CDR3 is TGTGCCAGCAGCTTTAGGGTTAACACTGAAGCTTTCTTT.